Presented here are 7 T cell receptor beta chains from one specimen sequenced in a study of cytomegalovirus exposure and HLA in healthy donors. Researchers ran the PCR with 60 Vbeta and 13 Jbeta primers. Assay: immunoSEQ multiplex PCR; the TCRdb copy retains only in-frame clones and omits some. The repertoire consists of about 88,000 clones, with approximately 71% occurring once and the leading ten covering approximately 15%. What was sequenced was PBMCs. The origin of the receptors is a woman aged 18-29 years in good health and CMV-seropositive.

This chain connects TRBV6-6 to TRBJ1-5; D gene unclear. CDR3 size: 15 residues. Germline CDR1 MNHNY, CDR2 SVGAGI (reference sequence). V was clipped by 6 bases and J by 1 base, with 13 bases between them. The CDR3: CASSLRADSNQPQHF. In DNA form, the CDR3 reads TGTGCCAGCAGCCTGCGGGCGGACAGCAATCAGCCCCAGCATTTT.

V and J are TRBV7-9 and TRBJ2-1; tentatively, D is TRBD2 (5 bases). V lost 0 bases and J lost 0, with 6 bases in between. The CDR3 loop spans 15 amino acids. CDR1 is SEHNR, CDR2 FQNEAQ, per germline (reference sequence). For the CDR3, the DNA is TGTGCCAGCAGCTTAGCCGGGAACTCCTACAATGAGCAGTTCTTC. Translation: CASSLAGNSYNEQFF. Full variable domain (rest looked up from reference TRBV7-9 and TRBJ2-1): DTGVSQNPRHKITKRGQNVTFRCDPISEHNRLYWYRQTLGQGPEFLTYFQNEAQLEKSRLLSDRFSAERPKGSFSTLEIQRTEQGDSAMYLCASSLAGNSYNEQFFGPGTRLTVL.

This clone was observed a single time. The CDR3 here is CASSLTGVGYEQYF. The CDR3 bases are TGTGCCAGCAGCCTAACAGGGGTCGGCTACGAGCAGTACTTC. The chain employs TRBV27 and TRBJ2-7, with 7 bases lining up with TRBD1. The germline V gene has CDR1 MNHEY and CDR2 SMNVEV (reference sequence). V lost 6 bases to trimming and J lost 3 bases; unmatched junction nucleotides: 8. This CDR3 has 14 residues.

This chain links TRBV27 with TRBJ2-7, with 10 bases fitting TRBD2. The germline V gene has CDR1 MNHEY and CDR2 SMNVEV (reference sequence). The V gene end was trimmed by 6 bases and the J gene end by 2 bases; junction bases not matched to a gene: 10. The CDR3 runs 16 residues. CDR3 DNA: TGTGCCAGCAGCCGGGCCGGGACTAGCGAAACCTACGAGCAGTACTTC. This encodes CASSRAGTSETYEQYF.

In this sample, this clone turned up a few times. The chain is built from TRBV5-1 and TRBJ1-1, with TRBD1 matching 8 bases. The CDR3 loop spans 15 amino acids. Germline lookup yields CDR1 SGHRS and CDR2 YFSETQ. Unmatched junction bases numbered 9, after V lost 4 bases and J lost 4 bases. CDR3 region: CASSQPTGAGTEAFF. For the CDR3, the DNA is TGCGCCAGCAGCCAACCGACAGGGGCCGGCACTGAAGCTTTCTTT. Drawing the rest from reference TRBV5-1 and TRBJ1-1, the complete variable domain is KAGVTQTPRYLIKTRGQQVTLSCSPISGHRSVSWYQQTPGQGLQFLFEYFSETQRNKGNFPGRFSGRQFSNSRSEMNVSTLELGDSALYLCASSQPTGAGTEAFFGQGTRLTVV.

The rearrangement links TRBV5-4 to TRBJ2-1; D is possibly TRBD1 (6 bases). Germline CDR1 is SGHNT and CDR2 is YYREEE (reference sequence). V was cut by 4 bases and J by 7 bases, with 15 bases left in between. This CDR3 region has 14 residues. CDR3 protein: CASSRDRLMNEQFF. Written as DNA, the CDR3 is TGTGCCAGCAGCAGAGACAGGCTGATGAATGAGCAGTTCTTC.

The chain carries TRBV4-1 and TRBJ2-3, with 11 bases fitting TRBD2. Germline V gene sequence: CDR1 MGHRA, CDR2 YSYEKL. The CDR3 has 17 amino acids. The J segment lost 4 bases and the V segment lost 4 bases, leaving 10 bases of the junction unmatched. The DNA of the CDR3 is TGCGCCAGCAGCCTCGGGGCTAGCGGGAGGTGGCCAGATACGCAGTATTTT. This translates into CASSLGASGRWPDTQYF.